Sequencing of this T cell receptor (beta chain) was carried out in a study of T cell repertoires in cytomegalovirus infection. Across the study: It was recently identified HLA-C-restricted and well-studied HLA-B-restricted CMV epitopes that the study used.

This clonotype was picked up a small number of times. Its antigen remains unidentified. Broader study findings: Dominating the ex vivo response were TCR beta clonotypes that were CMV-specific and HLA-C-restricted. The study identified carriers of CMV plus the relevant HLA from cumulative public TCR beta family frequency.

One entry per CDR3 protein, called by TCRdb with MiXCR from the reads. The table has more than 250,000 distinct CDR3 sequences, approximately 25% seen once; the top ten hold roughly 15%. The specimen was cultured PBMCs, collected from culture after CMV antigen stimulation. The clonotype originates from a human donor in good health (CMV status not recorded). Some clones in this sample may be carry-over from other donors' samples.

CDR3 sequence: CASSPWGSVYTF. In nucleotides, the CDR3 is TGTGCCAGCAGTCCCTGGGGATCGGTCTACACCTTC. This rearrangement joins TRBV12-3 or TRBV12-4 to TRBJ1-2; D remains ambiguous. V lost 5 bases, J lost 10 bases, and 14 bases lay in between. The CDR3 consists of 12 residues.